This is a list of T cell receptor beta chains from one sample in a study of T cell responses to AZD1222 COVID-19 vaccine. Method: immunoSEQ multiplex PCR; TCRdb's copy keeps in-frame clones and lacks some. The sample consists of some 140,000 clones, 84% of them appearing once. Specimen: peripheral blood, collected on day 0 of AZD1222 vaccination. Source of these receptors: an adult in good health. Each CDR3 is given without its conserved first and last residue.

V gene,CDR3 protein
TRBV6-5,ASSYGSGLNTEAF
TRBV19,ASSARTSGGGGEQF
TRBV28,ASRPFWDRGADTQY
TRBV6-5,ASSLTGYNEKLF
TRBV5-1,ASSPRYPNSGNTIY
TRBV12-5,ASGLVSPGMNEQF
TRBV7-8,ASSSSVGTNTEAF
TRBV2,ASQTYRRDTEAF
TRBV27,ASSLQGARYNSPLH
TRBV4-1,ASSQDGPTEAF
TRBV29-1,SASPGTGYGYT
TRBV2,ASSGNSPLH
TRBV7-2,ASSFGGITNSPLH
TRBV7-2,ASSFGQGFYPEAF
TRBV5-1,ASSLSGSNQPQH
TRBV27,ASSLSRQVSNSPLH
TRBV30,AWSGDRGTIGSGELF
TRBV5-1,ASSLDRETEAF
TRBV18,ASSPQTSGSEQY
TRBV9,ASSVYLGAVEDTEAF
TRBV7-9,ASSLVRDTYEQY
TRBV28,ASGRGTGDQPQH
TRBV7-3,ASSYSGGNNEQF
TRBV11-2,ASSLDRFQPGNQPQH
TRBV28,ASSLSGPYEQY
TRBV14,ASSQSHRVTDTQY
TRBV2,ASIEGQILYYGYT
TRBV2,ASSALNARLNTEAF
TRBV11-3,ASSLDGGEQY
TRBV6-1,ASSEAPGGADTQY
TRBV6-5,ATRDRESNQPQH
TRBV20-1,SARSGVEQY
TRBV27,ASSPLDRGQKAF
TRBV10-3,AISDTTGNYGYT
TRBV5-1,ASTLVRADNSPLH
TRBV5-5,ASSLAGSPTEAF
TRBV11-3,ASSSTGGQYTGELF
TRBV27,ASSSWGGHGTGELF
TRBV7-8,ASSLSAVPGLF
TRBV7-3,ASSSDWGTEAF
TRBV6-5,ASSSLPGSGYT
TRBV30,AWSRTGGSYGYT